Included here is one T cell receptor (beta chain) sequence, with context. Its antigen remains unidentified. The data were obtained in a study of blood T cells in healthy people across ages. General observations from the study: Older age coincided with a roughly linear decline in TCR beta diversity per million T cells.

Trimming took 1 base from V and 5 from J, leaving 15 bases between them. There are 15 residues in the CDR3. The germline CDR1 and CDR2 sequences are SEHNR and FQNEAQ (reference sequence). Sample-barcoded 5' priming and a J-beta primer mix drove a second PCR of 7 to 11 cycles. MiXCR, applied by TCRdb to the 5' RACE reads, yields one record per CDR3 protein. Found here are around 580,000 distinct CDR3 sequences, more than 45% of them singletons; the top ten hold 20% to 25%. The sample taken for sequencing was blood. The receptor comes from an elderly man in good health. The chain combines TRBV7-9 with TRBJ2-7, with D possibly called TRBD1 or TRBD2 (5 bases each). CDR3 loop: CASSLVGAGSDEQYF. CDR3 nucleotide sequence: TGTGCCAGCAGCTTAGTAGGGGCGGGCAGCGACGAGCAGTACTTC.